Listed here is a single T cell receptor (beta chain). The sample comes from a study of beta chain features in type 1 diabetes. Study summary: Investigators examined around 110 million sorted cells across all samples.

Every isolated RNA sample was fully reverse transcribed, so sequencing captured expressed TCRB transcripts. Some clones are missing from TCRdb's copy, which holds only in-frame ones; the method was immunoSEQ multiplex PCR. This table holds about 240,000 clones, 25% to 35% found once. Per germline, CDR1 GTSNPN and CDR2 SVGIG (reference sequence). V gave up 1 base and J gave up 5 bases, with 5 bases separating them. This CDR3 is built from 11 residues. The sample consisted of central memory CD4+ T cells from blood. The rearrangement uses TRBV30 and TRBJ1-2; no reliable D call. This TCR was sampled from a man aged 30 to 39 in good health. The CDR3 coding sequence is TGTGCCTGGAGTGAAGCTTATGGCTACACCTTC. Its protein is CAWSEAYGYTF.